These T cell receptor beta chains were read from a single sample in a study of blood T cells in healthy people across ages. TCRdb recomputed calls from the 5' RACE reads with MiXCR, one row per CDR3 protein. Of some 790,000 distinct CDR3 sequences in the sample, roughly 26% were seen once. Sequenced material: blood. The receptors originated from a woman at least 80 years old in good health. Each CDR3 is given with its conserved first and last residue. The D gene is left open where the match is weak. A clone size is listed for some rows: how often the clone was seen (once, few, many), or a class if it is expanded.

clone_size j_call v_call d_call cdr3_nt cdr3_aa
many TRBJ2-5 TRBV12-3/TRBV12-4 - TGTGCCAGTACGATGGGGGGGACCCAGTACTTC CASTMGGTQYF
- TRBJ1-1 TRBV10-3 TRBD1 TGTGCCATCAGGAGCGGGGGACAGGACACTGAAGCTTTCTTT CAIRSGGQDTEAFF
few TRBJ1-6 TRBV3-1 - TGTGCCAGCAGCCTACAAACCTATAATTCACCCCTCCACTTT CASSLQTYNSPLHF
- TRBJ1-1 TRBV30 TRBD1 TGTGCCTGGCAAGACAGGGGAGGGACAGCTTTCTTT CAWQDRGGTAFF
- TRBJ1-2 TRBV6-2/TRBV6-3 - TGTGCCAGCAGTTACCCGGACTTTGGCTACACCTTC CASSYPDFGYTF
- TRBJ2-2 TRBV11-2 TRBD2 TGTGCCAGCAGCTTAAACGGGGGGGCGAACACCGGGGAGCTGTTTTTT CASSLNGGANTGELFF
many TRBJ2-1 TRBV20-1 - TGCAGCGCCTCCCTGGGTACCAATGATGAGCAGTTCTTC CSASLGTNDEQFF
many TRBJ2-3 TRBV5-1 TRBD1 TGCGCCAGCAGCTTGGGGAAACAGGGGGCGGTCATGGTAGCGGCCCGAGATACGCAGTATTTT CASSLGKQGAVMVAARDTQYF
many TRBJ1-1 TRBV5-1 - TGCGCCAGCAGCTGGTCCCCAGGGATGAACACTGAAGCTTTCTTT CASSWSPGMNTEAFF
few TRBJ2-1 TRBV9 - TGTGCCAGCAGCGTAGGGCAACAGGGAAGTTTTTATGAGCAGTTCTTC CASSVGQQGSFYEQFF
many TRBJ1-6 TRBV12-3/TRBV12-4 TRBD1 TGTGCCAGCAGTTTTGGGGGACAGGGATCCTCACCCCTCCACTTT CASSFGGQGSSPLHF
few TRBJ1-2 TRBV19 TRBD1 TGTGCCAGTAGTAGGGGACAGGAACAATCACGAACTGGCTACACCTTC CASSRGQEQSRTGYTF
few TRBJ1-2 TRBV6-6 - TGTGCCAGCAGTTACTCAACAGGGCCGTCCTATGGCTACACCTTC CASSYSTGPSYGYTF
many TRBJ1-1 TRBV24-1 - TGTGCCACCAAAGGGCCGAACACTGAAGCTTTCTTT CATKGPNTEAFF
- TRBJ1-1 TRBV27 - TGTGCCAGCAGCATCGGAGCTTTCTTT CASSIGAFF
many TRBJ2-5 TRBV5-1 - TGCGCCAGCAGCCAGGACATACAAGAGACCCAGTACTTC CASSQDIQETQYF